This T cell receptor beta chain derives from a study of blood T cell repertoires in COVID-19. About the research overall: Collection of acute and convalescent COVID-19 samples took place in the United States, Italy and Spain.

The protocol was immunoSEQ multiplex PCR, while the TCRdb copy is restricted to in-frame clones and leaves out a portion. The sample records about 150,000 clones, around 83% being singletons. The V end was cut by 4 bases, the J end by 6 bases, with 15 bases between. Germline assignment: CDR1 SGHTA and CDR2 FQGNSA. This CDR3 has 15 amino acids. The specimen sequenced was peripheral blood. The chain carries TRBV7-2 and TRBJ2-2; D remains ambiguous. The origin of this receptor is a man aged 45-65 years with active or convalescent COVID-19. This CDR3 is CASSSTSGLPGELFF. The CDR3 nucleotides read TGTGCCAGCAGCTCAACGTCCGGTCTCCCCGGGGAGCTGTTTTTT.